Described below is a single TCR beta chain sequence and its context. This clone was observed a few times. What this receptor recognizes is not known. No base qualities exist here, and no much larger clone lies one base off it. For sequencing of the TCRbeta CDR3 region, genomic DNA was extracted from the sorted cells. TCRbeta CDR3 regions were sequenced using the immunoSEQ Assay. TCRdb took this table from immuneACCESS and kept in-frame rearrangements with V and J called. Such tables lack part of the clones; where checked against another copy, unresolved V genes explain under half of the gap, and the rest is unexplained. This sample lists more than 20,000 clones; roughly 72% were detected once. The ten largest clonotypes hold 20% to 25% of the sample. The data were obtained in a study of OX40 agonist ivuxolimab in advanced cancers. For the study in its entirety: Ivuxolimab was an agonistic, fully human IgG2 monoclonal antibody directed against OX40 (CD134), a costimulatory receptor. Peripheral TCRbeta sequencing aimed to test whether ivuxolimab altered TCR sequence diversity and caused clonal T-cell expansion. Of the 50 or so patients in dose escalation, 19 had hepatocellular carcinoma, approximately 15 had melanoma, 9 had renal cell carcinoma and 9 had head and neck cancer. In the dose-escalation cohort, roughly 80% of patients were male, and the mean age was roughly 60 years, with a range of about 23 to 85. Partial responses occurred in three dose-escalation patients, of whom one had hepatocellular carcinoma and two had cutaneous melanoma. Intravenous ivuxolimab was administered to patients every 2 weeks at six dose levels: 0.01, 0.1, 0.3, 1.5, 3 and 10 mg/kg. Prior anti-PD-1, anti-PD-L1 or anti-CTLA-4 therapy was permitted, and checkpoint inhibitors had been received by less than 45% of dose-escalation patients. The paper covers the monotherapy dose-escalation part of the phase I ivuxolimab trial, which included N ≈ 50 patients. Results and caveats for the whole study, not just this receptor: The antigen specificity of the clonally expanded peripheral T cells was not determined. At doses from 0.1 to 3.0 mg/kg, clonal expansion was seen in both CD4+ and CD8+ blood T cells between baseline and week 6. Low levels of normalized T-cell clonal expansion were also seen in some nonresponding patients. In partial responders in the 0.1-3.0 mg/kg groups, normalized peripheral clonal expansion was found to be among the lowest, especially among CD8+ T cells. On average, CD8+ T cells showed more expanded clones than CD4+ T cells after ivuxolimab.

Patients with a history of autoimmune disease or receiving systemic immunosuppression were excluded from the trial. Peripheral blood for TCR sequencing was collected from all dose cohorts at baseline, on cycle 4 day 1, and on cycle 7 day 1. The samples were drawn from a first-in-human, open-label, multicenter phase I dose-escalation trial of ivuxolimab. Adults with locally advanced or metastatic head and neck squamous cell, hepatocellular, melanoma or renal cell carcinoma were enrolled in the trial. Before TCR sequencing, CD4+ T cells and CD8+ T cells from peripheral blood were sorted into separate populations. V is cut by 2 bases and J by 2 bases, and the space between the germline ends is 10 bases. The CDR3, from cysteine to phenylalanine, totals 16 residues. Kept here is only the CDR3 DNA, which spans 48 bases and is read in frame from base 1. The germline V gene provides CDR1 MDHEN and CDR2 SYDVKM.

The chain employs TRBV28 and TRBJ2-6; too little of a D gene remains to name it. The sequence was obtained from an adult with an advanced solid tumor such as melanoma, head and neck, liver or kidney cancer. The starting material was CD4+ or CD8+ T cells sorted from blood, obtained in a trial of the OX40 agonist ivuxolimab. The CDR3 reads as follows: CASSLGPNPGANVLTF. DNA sequence: TGTGCCAGCAGTTTAGGACCAAATCCTGGGGCCAACGTCCTGACTTTC.